In this sample, the clone carrying this T cell receptor beta chain turned up once. This CDR3 has 16 amino acids. Germline V gene lookup returns CDR1 SGHAT and CDR2 FQNNGV. V lost 1 base and J lost 8, with 18 bases in between. The sample originates from a study of blood T cell repertoires in COVID-19. Study overall: Collection of acute and convalescent COVID-19 samples took place in the United States, Italy and Spain. Sources were T cells, B-cell-depleted T cells, or PBMCs; the material itself was cDNA or gDNA.

Per the original data handling: Researchers report that nucleated cell counts were estimated from reference gene primer amplification. Sequenced by immunoSEQ multiplex PCR; TCRdb stores in-frame clones only, minus some. That table supplies the V and J calls and clone size; D and trimming were determined from the DNA. This table holds 80,000 to 95,000 clones, around 76% found once. Sequences were obtained from peripheral blood. The genes are TRBV11-2 and TRBJ2-1, with D unclear. This sequence originates from a woman older than 75 with active or convalescent COVID-19. The CDR3 spells CASSLVAYPPGDEQFF. As DNA, the CDR3 is TGTGCCAGCAGCTTAGTGGCCTACCCTCCAGGTGATGAGCAGTTCTTC. Based on the CDR3 plus reference TRBV11-2 and TRBJ2-1, the full variable domain is EAGVAQSPRYKIIEKRQSVAFWCNPISGHATLYWYQQILGQGPKLLIQFQNNGVVDDSQLPKDRFSAERLKGVDSTLKIQPAKLEDSAVYLCASSLVAYPPGDEQFFGPGTRLTVL.